Given below is one T cell receptor (beta chain) in context. The CDR3 consists of 14 residues. V lost 4 bases and J 3 bases, leaving 11 bases between the germline ends. Germline CDR1 and CDR2: LGHDT and YNNKEL (reference sequence). The sample originates from a study of CD8 T cells in Susac syndrome. RNA totalling roughly 0.5 to 1 ug underwent reverse transcription with random hexamers. TCRdb processed the immunoSEQ multiplex PCR reads anew with MiXCR; each CDR3 protein has one entry. The data show about 160,000 distinct CDR3 sequences, 93% seen once. Sequenced material: CD4+ T cells from PBMCs. This rearrangement joins TRBV3-1 to TRBJ2-3, with D tentatively TRBD1 or TRBD2 (5 bases each). The TCR comes from a human donor in good health. CDR3 protein: CASSLREGTDTQYF. In DNA form, the CDR3 reads TGTGCCAGCAGCCTTCGAGAGGGGACAGATACGCAGTATTTT.